These 17 T cell receptor beta chains share one sample of origin, sequenced in a study of graft-versus-host responses after intestinal transplantation. Measured with immunoSEQ multiplex PCR; TCRdb has only the in-frame clones, and not every one. Among about 24,000 clones listed, roughly 85% were seen once. This material consisted of PBMCs, taken roughly 69 weeks after intestinal transplant. Every receptor here comes from a human patient who received an intestinal transplant, so some T cells may come from the graft donor.

This clone was recorded once. The rearrangement links TRBV7-3 to TRBJ1-2; no reliable D call. V was cut by 1 base and J by 5 bases, with 14 bases left in between. In germline, CDR1 is SGHTA, CDR2 FQGTGA. The CDR3 is 15 amino acids. As DNA, the CDR3 is TGTGCCAGCAGCTTAAGGGGAGGAGAGGAGTATGGCTACACCTTC. This codes for CASSLRGGEEYGYTF.

The chain uses TRBV29-1 and TRBJ2-7; a possible D gene is TRBD1 (6 bases). Trimming removed 3 bases at V and 3 bases at J, with 12 bases between. Looked up from germline, CDR1 is SQVTM and CDR2 is ANQGSEA. CDR3 length: 13 amino acids. The CDR3 bases are TGCAGCGTTGAGGCCGGGACAAACTACGAGCAGTACTTC. It yields the protein CSVEAGTNYEQYF.

The genes are TRBV29-1 and TRBJ2-5; D may correspond to TRBD1 or TRBD2 (5 bases each). From germline, CDR1 is SQVTM and CDR2 ANQGSEA. V lost 8 bases, J lost 1 base, and 17 bases lay in between. The CDR3 extends over 14 amino acids. DNA for the CDR3: TGCAGCACATCAGGAGGACATGCCCAAGAGACCCAGTACTTC. Encoded protein: CSTSGGHAQETQYF.

Only one count was recorded for this clone. The chain couples TRBV19 to TRBJ2-1; D gene unclear. Trimming pared 9 bases from V and 4 bases from J, leaving 16 bases between. Germline CDR1 is LNHDA and CDR2 is SQIVND (reference sequence). This CDR3 region has 14 residues. The CDR3 spells CASRSRLRYNEQFF. The CDR3 nucleotides read TGTGCCAGCAGGAGTCGCCTCCGGTACAATGAGCAGTTCTTC. The full variable domain, rest sourced from reference TRBV19 and TRBJ2-1, is DGGITQSPKYLFRKEGQNVTLSCEQNLNHDAMYWYRQDPGQGLRLIYYSQIVNDFQKGDIAEGYSVSREKKESFPLTVTSAQKNPTAFYLCASRSRLRYNEQFFGPGTRLTVL.

The chain has TRBV25-1 and TRBJ2-5, with 8 bases fitting TRBD2. The CDR3 is 17 residues long. Germline V gives CDR1 MGHDK, CDR2 SYGVNS. The ends lost 1 base at V and 5 bases at J; junction bases unmatched: 12. This CDR3 reads CASSESGLAGPGETQYF. The CDR3 DNA sequence: TGTGCCAGCAGTGAATCCGGATTAGCGGGACCGGGGGAGACCCAGTACTTC.

The chain has TRBV27 and TRBJ2-2, with TRBD1 matching over 9 bases. Trimming removed 3 bases from V and 2 bases from J; junction bases left unmatched: 4. CDR3 length equals 16 residues. CDR1 is MNHEY, CDR2 SMNVEV, per germline (reference sequence). DNA for the CDR3: TGTGCCAGCAGTTTTGGGGACAGGGCTAACACCGGGGAGCTGTTTTTT. Its protein product is CASSFGDRANTGELFF.

The rearrangement uses TRBV30 and TRBJ2-1; D gene uncertain. Germline-derived CDR1 and CDR2 are GTSNPN and SVGIG (reference sequence). This CDR3 contains 11 residues. CDR3 sequence: CARMGYNEQFF. CDR3 nucleotide sequence: TGTGCACGGATGGGGTACAATGAGCAGTTCTTC.

This chain links TRBV28 with TRBJ2-5, with 9 bases that match TRBD2. Germline CDR1 is MDHEN and CDR2 is SYDVKM. The CDR3 spans 15 residues. Unmatched junction bases numbered 12, after V lost 8 bases and J lost 5 bases. The CDR3 bases are TGTGCCAGCTACAGGCGGGAGGGCCGTGGGGAGACCCAGTACTTC. This encodes CASYRREGRGETQYF.

The table lists this clone with a few counts. This rearrangement joins TRBV7-9 to TRBJ2-2; D unresolved. The germline V gene has CDR1 SEHNR and CDR2 FQNEAQ (reference sequence). The CDR3 extends over 14 amino acids. V dropped 8 bases and J dropped 0 bases, with 10 bases sitting between them. The CDR3 sequence is CASPPVTNTGELFF. The CDR3 bases are TGTGCCAGCCCCCCTGTCACGAACACCGGGGAGCTGTTTTTT.

The genes are TRBV7-3 and TRBJ2-2; 7 nucleotides align to TRBD1. The V gene's germline CDR1 is SGHTA and CDR2 FQGTGA. The length of the CDR3 is 17 residues. V shed 3 bases, J shed 0 bases, and the junction held 7 bases outside the gene matches. The CDR3 region is CASSFVWGQPNTGELFF. CDR3 coding DNA: TGTGCCAGCAGCTTCGTTTGGGGACAGCCGAACACCGGGGAGCTGTTTTTT.

J is TRBJ2-1 and V is TRBV27; D possibly corresponds to TRBD2 (5 bases). V gave up 7 bases and J gave up 6 bases, with 19 bases separating them. This CDR3 is built from 15 residues. The V gene's germline CDR1 is MNHEY and CDR2 SMNVEV (reference sequence). The CDR3: CASTPYSGIANEQFF. Here the CDR3 DNA reads TGTGCCAGCACCCCTTACTCCGGGATTGCCAATGAGCAGTTCTTC.

The chain combines TRBV27 with TRBJ1-1, with 8 positions matching TRBD1. Germline lookup yields CDR1 MNHEY and CDR2 SMNVEV (reference sequence). The V gene end was trimmed by 6 bases and the J gene end by 5 bases; junction bases not matched to a gene: 5. CDR3 size: 13 residues. The CDR3 spells CASRGQGRTEAFF. For the CDR3, the DNA is TGTGCCAGCAGAGGACAGGGAAGAACTGAAGCTTTCTTT.

The V and J genes are TRBV5-1 and TRBJ2-1; TRBD2 matches 9 bases. The germline V gene encodes CDR1 SGHRS and CDR2 YFSETQ. V dropped 7 bases and J dropped 9; count of bases not matched to a gene: 11. The CDR3 runs 14 residues. CDR3 region: CASRSLAGKGEQFF. The CDR3 nucleotides are TGCGCCAGCCGGAGCCTAGCGGGAAAGGGTGAGCAGTTCTTC.

V and J are TRBV5-4 and TRBJ1-1; no definite D call. The CDR3 extends over 14 amino acids. V was cut by 0 bases and J by 5 bases, with 11 bases left in between. Germline CDR1 is SGHNT and CDR2 is YYREEE (reference sequence). The CDR3 DNA follows: TGTGCCAGCAGCTTGGCCCCGGGATATACTGAAGCTTTCTTT. Protein: CASSLAPGYTEAFF.

V is TRBV5-8 and J is TRBJ2-1; TRBD2 matches 13 bases. Germline V gene sequence: CDR1 SGHTS, CDR2 YDEGEE. Germline trimming cut 4 bases from V and 7 bases from J; bases unmatched to any gene: 8. The CDR3 has 16 amino acids. The CDR3 sequence: CASSPWTSGRSNEQFF. The CDR3 coding sequence is TGTGCCAGCAGCCCCTGGACTAGCGGGAGAAGTAATGAGCAGTTCTTC.

This clone was seen only a few times. The CDR3 nucleotides are TGTGCCATCAAGATCAGGGGTGATGAAAAACTGTTTTTT. Protein sequence: CAIKIRGDEKLFF. V and J are TRBV10-3 and TRBJ1-4; tentative D call: TRBD1 (6 bases). V was shortened by 7 bases and J by 6 bases, with 12 bases between the two germline ends. The CDR3 loop spans 13 amino acids. From germline, CDR1 is ENHRY and CDR2 SYGVKD.

The rearrangement joins TRBV7-3 to TRBJ2-5; 7 nucleotides agree with TRBD1. After removal of 2 bases from V and 3 bases from J, the junction contained 6 bases not matched to a gene. From germline, CDR1 is SGHTA and CDR2 FQGTGA. This CDR3 comprises 15 residues. CDR3 loop: CASSLAPGQKETQYF. The CDR3 DNA sequence: TGTGCCAGCAGCTTAGCCCCGGGACAGAAAGAGACCCAGTACTTC.